The clone carrying this T cell receptor beta chain was observed a handful of times. The antigen is undetermined. The CDR3 consists of 14 residues. V shed 3 bases and J 3 bases; nucleotides not matched to a gene: 3. CDR1 and CDR2 from the germline V gene are SGHTA and FQGNSA. Of the isolated RNA, all was reverse transcribed, and so the sequenced material was expressed TCRB transcripts. Using immunoSEQ multiplex PCR, the repertoire was profiled, and TCRdb retains in-frame clones only, with some absent. The sample holds about 150,000 clones, about 8.1% seen once. The sample belongs to a study of beta chain features in type 1 diabetes. The study, taken as a whole, reports: Patients' naive, central memory and Treg TCRB repertoires seemed closer to one another than those of healthy donors.

The sequence derives from a man aged 18 to 35 in good health. What was sequenced was central memory CD4+ T cells from blood. The chain employs TRBV7-2 and TRBJ2-7, with 9 bases matching TRBD1. Here the CDR3 DNA reads TGTGCCAGCAGCTTCGGGACAGGGAACTACGAGCAGTACTTC. It specifies CASSFGTGNYEQYF.